The 30 T cell receptor beta chains below were found in one sample sequenced in a study of cytomegalovirus exposure and HLA in healthy donors. The PCR ran on 60 Vbeta and 13 Jbeta primers. This table comes from immunoSEQ multiplex PCR, and its TCRdb copy is limited to in-frame clones, with some not included. This table holds 100,000 or so clones, 78% found once. The material sequenced was PBMCs. Receptors were obtained from a man aged 30 to 45 in good health and CMV-seronegative.

This clone was seen only once. The chain is built from TRBV4-3 and TRBJ2-3; TRBD2 matches at 8 bases. The CDR3 covers 16 residues. The ends lost 1 base at V and 6 bases at J; junction bases unmatched: 9. Germline values: CDR1 LGHNA, CDR2 YSLEER. DNA of the CDR3: TGCGCCAGCAGCCAAGGCGCTAGCGGGCTGGGGGATACGCAGTATTTT. The encoded protein is CASSQGASGLGDTQYF.

This clone was counted between two and nine times. This sequence joins TRBV6-5 and TRBJ1-1; TRBD1 agrees at 9 bases. The CDR3 is made up of 14 amino acids. The junction had 8 bases not matched to a gene; V was cut back by 1 base and J by 11 bases. CDR1 and CDR2 (germline): MNHEY, SVGAGI. The CDR3 DNA sequence: TGTGCCAGCAGTTACTTAACAGGGGGCAGGGAGGCTTTCTTT. This sequence encodes CASSYLTGGREAFF.

The chain uses TRBV7-6 and TRBJ2-1; 11 bases line up with TRBD2. The CDR3 contains 16 residues. Germline lookup yields CDR1 SGHVS and CDR2 FNYEAQ. Germline trimming cut 4 bases from V and 5 bases from J; bases unmatched to any gene: 7. The CDR3 reads CASSSTPSGGNNEQFF. Here the CDR3 DNA reads TGTGCCAGCAGCTCCACACCTAGCGGGGGGAACAATGAGCAGTTCTTC.

The chain joins TRBV9 to TRBJ2-2; 8 nucleotides line up with TRBD1. V was pared by 2 bases and J by 4 bases, with 7 bases of the junction left unmatched. The V gene's germline CDR1 is SGDLS and CDR2 YYNGEE. The CDR3 contains 16 residues. The CDR3: CASSVVDRGSTGELFF. In DNA form, the CDR3 reads TGTGCCAGCAGCGTCGTCGACAGGGGAAGCACCGGGGAGCTGTTTTTT.

The chain employs TRBV6-5 and TRBJ2-7; 12 nucleotides agree with TRBD2. CDR3 size: 16 residues. Unmatched junction bases numbered 8, after V lost 4 bases and J lost 4 bases. Per germline, CDR1 MNHEY and CDR2 SVGAGI. CDR3 sequence (DNA): TGTGCCAGCAGTTCCCGGACTAGCGGGAACGTGTACGAGCAGTACTTC. Translated: CASSSRTSGNVYEQYF.

The chain carries TRBV5-4 and TRBJ1-5; no clear D. The V end was cut by 6 bases, the J end by 2 bases, with 12 bases between. Germline V gives CDR1 SGHNT, CDR2 YYREEE (reference sequence). CDR3 length equals 14 residues. The CDR3 here is CASTDSPGNQPQHF. The CDR3 DNA reads as TGTGCCAGCACGGACTCTCCGGGCAATCAGCCCCAGCATTTT.

The J gene is TRBJ2-3, the V gene TRBV6-5; a weak D match, TRBD2 (5 bases). CDR1 and CDR2 from the germline V gene are MNHEY and SVGAGI. This CDR3 is built from 13 residues. With 1 base removed from V and 6 bases from J, the gap between germline ends came to 8 bases. CDR3: CASSYWETDTQYF. CDR3 DNA: TGTGCCAGCAGTTACTGGGAGACGGATACGCAGTATTTT.

The chain employs TRBV5-4 and TRBJ1-5; D is perhaps TRBD1 (6 bases). V was shortened by 0 bases and J by 4 bases, with 8 bases between the two germline ends. CDR1 and CDR2 (germline): SGHNT, YYREEE (reference sequence). The CDR3 consists of 14 residues. The CDR3 sequence: CASSLAGVNQPQHF. The DNA of the CDR3 is TGTGCCAGCAGCTTGGCAGGGGTGAATCAGCCCCAGCATTTT.

The chain carries TRBV4-1 and TRBJ2-1, with 10 bases identical to TRBD1. J lost 7 bases, V lost 2 bases, and 8 bases had no gene match. The germline CDR1 and CDR2 sequences are MGHRA and YSYEKL. The CDR3 covers 16 residues. DNA of the CDR3: TGCGCCAGCAGCCAAACCGGGACAGGGGTTTGGAATGAGCAGTTCTTC. It specifies CASSQTGTGVWNEQFF.

The chain is built from TRBV9 and TRBJ2-2, with D maybe TRBD1 (7 bases). This CDR3 has 15 residues. The V gene's germline CDR1 is SGDLS and CDR2 YYNGEE. Trimming removed 4 bases at V and 3 bases at J, with 13 bases between. The CDR3 loop is CASSPRGTDTGELFF. As DNA, the CDR3 is TGTGCCAGCAGCCCACGGGGGACAGACACCGGGGAGCTGTTTTTT.

This clone was observed once. The rearrangement uses TRBV15 and TRBJ2-3; 7 positions agree with TRBD2. After removal of 8 bases from V and 5 bases from J, the junction contained 7 bases not matched to a gene. CDR1 and CDR2 from the germline V gene are LNHNV and YYDKDF (reference sequence). CDR3 length equals 13 residues. CDR3 loop: CATAAGSIDTQYF. The DNA of the CDR3 is TGTGCCACCGCAGCGGGGTCTATAGATACGCAGTATTTT.

This chain uses TRBV7-9 with TRBJ1-1, with unresolved D. Between the trimmed V and J ends, which lost 5 bases and 5 bases, there was a span of 15 bases. Germline V lookup: CDR1 SEHNR, CDR2 FQNEAQ (reference sequence). The CDR3 has 14 residues. In DNA, the CDR3 is TGTGCCAGCAGCCCGTGGCAGGTACGAACTGAAGCTTTCTTT. Its translation: CASSPWQVRTEAFF. The variable domain in full, with the rest retrieved from reference TRBV7-9 and TRBJ1-1, is DTGVSQNPRHKITKRGQNVTFRCDPISEHNRLYWYRQTLGQGPEFLTYFQNEAQLEKSRLLSDRFSAERPKGSFSTLEIQRTEQGDSAMYLCASSPWQVRTEAFFGQGTRLTVV.

Here the CDR3 reads CASSDDWSSGNTIYF. DNA of the CDR3: TGTGCCAGCAGTGACGACTGGAGCTCTGGAAACACCATATATTTT. The chain carries TRBV27 and TRBJ1-3, with D unclear. Trimming took off 5 bases at V and 0 bases at J, with 11 bases between the two ends. The germline V gene encodes CDR1 MNHEY and CDR2 SMNVEV (reference sequence). The CDR3 has 15 residues.

This clone was counted once. The chain couples TRBV28 to TRBJ2-7; 7 nucleotides align to TRBD2. The germline CDR1 and CDR2 sequences are MDHEN and SYDVKM. V was clipped by 3 bases and J by 9 bases; unmatched bases: 11. The CDR3 runs to 14 residues. This CDR3 is CASSLAGEDSRQYF. For the CDR3, the DNA is TGTGCCAGCAGTTTGGCGGGAGAGGATTCGAGGCAGTACTTC.

In its sample, this clone was seen once. The J gene is TRBJ2-7, the V gene TRBV4-3; maybe TRBD1 (5 bases). V dropped 0 bases and J dropped 1 base, with 7 bases sitting between them. This CDR3 has 14 amino acids. From germline, CDR1 is LGHNA and CDR2 YSLEER. The CDR3 DNA reads TGCGCCAGCAGCCAAGACAGGGAATCCTACGAGCAGTACTTC. This sequence encodes CASSQDRESYEQYF.

The chain joins TRBV6-5 to TRBJ1-1, with D maybe TRBD1 (6 bases). The CDR3 is 15 residues long. The germline V gene encodes CDR1 MNHEY and CDR2 SVGAGI. The ends were cut back, 6 bases at V and 1 base at J, with 15 bases in the middle. Written as DNA, the CDR3 is TGTGCCAGCAGCCGGCCTGGACAGAGGAACACTGAAGCTTTCTTT. This encodes CASSRPGQRNTEAFF.

The chain couples TRBV6-6 to TRBJ1-2, with D perhaps matching TRBD1 (5 bases). CDR3 length equals 11 residues. CDR1 and CDR2 (germline): MNHNY, SVGAGI (reference sequence). The V and J ends lost 5 bases and 7 bases respectively, with 8 bases between them. CDR3 DNA: TGTGCCAGCAGTCCCCAGGGTGGCTACACCTTC. It is translated as CASSPQGGYTF.

This clone was recorded only once. V and J are TRBV5-4 and TRBJ2-7; 10 bases line up with TRBD1. With V trimmed by 2 bases and J by 3 bases, 2 bases remained unmatched. The germline V gene encodes CDR1 SGHNT and CDR2 YYREEE (reference sequence). The CDR3 totals 14 residues. The CDR3: CASSFDRGLYEQYF. CDR3 in DNA: TGTGCCAGCAGCTTCGACAGGGGGCTCTACGAGCAGTACTTC.

The V and J genes are TRBV27 and TRBJ2-5, with 13 bases identical to TRBD2. This CDR3 is built from 21 residues. The germline CDR1 and CDR2 sequences are MNHEY and SMNVEV (reference sequence). The V and J ends lost 5 bases and 2 bases, in that order; junction bases with no gene match: 20. In DNA, the CDR3 is TGTGCCAGCAGTACTTTCGCTTATACTAGCGGGGGGGCCACAATTCAAGAGACCCAGTACTTC. Protein sequence: CASSTFAYTSGGATIQETQYF.

The CDR3 DNA sequence: TGTGCCAGCAGTTATACAGGGGGGACGGAAAAACTGTTTTTT. This sequence encodes CASSYTGGTEKLFF. The chain joins TRBV6-5 to TRBJ1-4; 8 positions agree with TRBD1. The germline V gene encodes CDR1 MNHEY and CDR2 SVGAGI. J gave up 8 bases and V 3 bases, and 5 bases lay outside the gene matches. The length of the CDR3 is 14 residues.

Only a few counts were recorded for this clone. The CDR3 loop reads CASSRDSGGSYEQYF. CDR3 nucleotides: TGTGCCAGCTCGCGGGACTCAGGGGGGTCCTACGAGCAGTACTTC. The V and J genes are TRBV18 and TRBJ2-7, with TRBD1 as a possible D gene (7 bases). Germline CDR1 KGHSH, CDR2 LQKENI. The CDR3 extends over 15 amino acids. V lost 6 bases, J lost 1 base, and 16 bases lay in between.

The genes are TRBV27 and TRBJ1-2; D is perhaps TRBD1 (5 bases). Germline CDR1 and CDR2: MNHEY and SMNVEV (reference sequence). CDR3 length: 15 amino acids. The V gene lost 2 bases and the J gene lost 5 bases, with 15 bases spanning the gap. CDR3 amino acids: CASSLNRAGIYGYTF. The DNA for the CDR3 is TGTGCCAGCAGTTTAAACCGTGCAGGGATTTATGGCTACACCTTC.

The count of this clone is one. V and J are TRBV27 and TRBJ2-5; a possible D gene is TRBD2 (6 bases). Germline CDR1 and CDR2: MNHEY and SMNVEV (reference sequence). The CDR3 length is 14 residues. Trimming cost V 2 bases and J 0 bases, with 7 bases left between them. CDR3 protein: CASSLGGYQETQYF. CDR3 DNA sequence: TGTGCCAGCAGTTTAGGAGGGTACCAAGAGACCCAGTACTTC.

The chain recombines TRBV28 with TRBJ2-2; 8 bases are a match to TRBD2. V trimming: 3 bases; J trimming: 7 bases; junction bases outside the gene matches: 10. The germline V gene has CDR1 MDHEN and CDR2 SYDVKM. This CDR3 contains 16 residues. CDR3 in amino acids: CASSFPAGTRNGELFF. The CDR3 region has the DNA TGTGCCAGCAGTTTCCCGGCCGGGACTAGAAACGGGGAGCTGTTTTTT.

V usage is TRBV2 and J usage is TRBJ1-5; no definite D call. Trimming removed 4 bases from V and 4 bases from J, with 5 bases in between. Germline V gene data show CDR1 as SNHLY and CDR2 as FYNNEI. This CDR3 spans 12 amino acids. CDR3 amino acids: CASSVVNQPQHF. The CDR3 DNA reads as TGTGCCAGCAGTGTAGTTAATCAGCCCCAGCATTTT.

The J gene is TRBJ1-3, the V gene TRBV9; unclear D gene. Germline assignment: CDR1 SGDLS and CDR2 YYNGEE. CDR3 length: 14 residues. V lost 4 bases to trimming and J lost 2 bases, with 10 bases between them. The CDR3 region has the DNA TGTGCCAGCAGCCCGTCCCGGGCTGGAAACACCATATATTTT. Encoded protein: CASSPSRAGNTIYF.

This rearrangement joins TRBV6-6 to TRBJ2-7, with TRBD2 as a possible D gene (7 bases). V lost 2 bases and J 4 bases, leaving 12 bases between the germline ends. The germline V gene has CDR1 MNHNY and CDR2 SVGAGI (reference sequence). The CDR3 totals 14 residues. The CDR3: CASSYEGGSYEQYF. CDR3 nucleotide sequence: TGTGCCAGCAGTTACGAGGGGGGGTCTTACGAGCAGTACTTC.

This rearrangement joins TRBV18 to TRBJ1-1, with D hard to call. CDR1 is KGHSH and CDR2 is LQKENI in the germline V gene. CDR3 length equals 14 residues. V was cut by 3 bases and J by 5 bases, with 13 bases left in between. CDR3 in DNA: TGTGCCAGCTCACCGAGGGTTGGGAAAACTGAAGCTTTCTTT. This codes for CASSPRVGKTEAFF.

This chain connects TRBV15 to TRBJ1-1; D gene unclear. Trimming removed 1 base at V and 4 bases at J, with 16 bases between. The CDR3 consists of 16 residues. Germline V lookup: CDR1 LNHNV, CDR2 YYDKDF (reference sequence). The CDR3, as DNA: TGTGCCACCAGCAGAGTTGGGCGCCATGTGGCCACTGAAGCTTTCTTT. Encoded protein: CATSRVGRHVATEAFF.

This clone has only a few counts. J is TRBJ2-1 and V is TRBV28, with 12 bases that match TRBD2. CDR1 is MDHEN, CDR2 SYDVKM, per germline. CDR3 length: 13 residues. CDR3 nucleotide sequence: TGTGCAAGCTTGACTAGCGGGAGAAGTGAGCAGTTCTTC. It specifies CASLTSGRSEQFF.